A single sample gave rise to the 30 T cell receptor beta chains below, sequenced in a study of PD-1 blockade in classical Hodgkin lymphoma. The table came from immunoSEQ multiplex PCR; TCRdb's copy has only in-frame clones and leaves some out. The sample has around 21,000 clones, 70% to 85% seen once; the top ten hold over 20%. Patients all relapsed after autologous stem cell transplantation, and there was variation in brentuximab vedotin exposure. The sample here was peripheral blood mononuclear cells (PBMCs), taken at baseline. These TCRs come from a human donor with classical Hodgkin lymphoma.

The J gene is TRBJ1-4, the V gene TRBV7-2; D is unclear. The germline V gene has CDR1 SGHTA and CDR2 FQGNSA. This CDR3 region has 14 residues. Between the trimmed V and J ends, which lost 2 bases and 0 bases, there was a span of 4 bases. CDR3 sequence reads: CASSLSPTNEKLFF. CDR3 nucleotides: TGTGCCAGCAGCTTATCGCCAACTAATGAAAAACTGTTTTTT.

This rearrangement joins TRBV30 to TRBJ2-7, with D perhaps TRBD1 or TRBD2 (5 bases each). Germline V gene sequence: CDR1 GTSNPN, CDR2 SVGIG (reference sequence). There are 13 residues in the CDR3. Trimming stripped 3 bases from V and 0 bases from J, with 9 bases between. This CDR3 reads CAWSPGTSYEQYF. CDR3 nucleotide sequence: TGTGCCTGGAGCCCAGGGACCTCCTACGAGCAGTACTTC.

The chain carries TRBV21-1 and TRBJ2-7; the table assigns TRBD1, which was not confirmed against the DNA. TRBV21-1 constitutes a pseudogene. The CDR3 covers 16 residues. Here the CDR3 DNA reads TGTGCCAGCAGCACAAACCTATGGGGGACACGGGCCGAGCAGTACTTC. Its protein product is CASSTNLWGTRAEQYF.

This rearrangement joins TRBV2 to TRBJ1-3; D is uncertain. V lost 0 bases, J lost 0 bases, and 15 bases lay in between. Germline CDR1 is SNHLY and CDR2 is FYNNEI. CDR3 length: 18 residues. The CDR3 coding sequence is TGTGCCAGCAGTGAAGCTGGTCCGGGATCACTCTCTGGAAACACCATATATTTT. Translation: CASSEAGPGSLSGNTIYF.

The chain links TRBV5-6 to TRBJ2-5; TRBD2 matches 7 bases. Germline trimming cut 4 bases from V and 5 bases from J; bases unmatched to any gene: 2. The CDR3 runs 12 residues. Germline loops: CDR1 SGHDT, CDR2 YYEEEE. CDR3 DNA sequence: TGTGCCAGCAGCCCCGGGAGGGAGACCCAGTACTTC. This codes for CASSPGRETQYF.

The chain joins TRBV10-1 to TRBJ2-3; 8 bases line up with TRBD1. The J segment lost 2 bases and the V segment lost 8 bases, leaving 6 bases of the junction unmatched. The CDR3 is 14 residues long. Looked up from germline, CDR1 is WNHNN and CDR2 is SYGVQD (reference sequence). CDR3 region: CASSTGEYTDTQYF. The CDR3 nucleotides read TGCGCCAGCTCGACAGGGGAGTACACAGATACGCAGTATTTT.

This clone came up a few times. This CDR3 reads CATSPGTSGRPGELFF. The CDR3 DNA reads as TGTGCCACGTCGCCCGGGACTAGCGGGAGGCCCGGGGAGCTGTTTTTT. The V and J genes are TRBV9 and TRBJ2-2, with TRBD2 matching 15 bases. This CDR3 is built from 16 residues. Germline loops: CDR1 SGDLS, CDR2 YYNGEE. V trimming: 9 bases; J trimming: 6 bases; junction bases outside the gene matches: 9.

This chain connects TRBV6-1 to TRBJ2-1, with 7 bases that match TRBD1. The germline CDR1 and CDR2 sequences are MNHNS and SASEGT. The CDR3 extends over 15 amino acids. The ends lost 3 bases at V and 0 bases at J; junction bases unmatched: 2. CDR3: CASSDPGGSYNEQFF. As DNA, the CDR3 is TGTGCCAGCAGTGACCCAGGGGGCTCCTACAATGAGCAGTTCTTC.

There are a few counts of this clone. The rearrangement joins TRBV5-6 to TRBJ2-1, with 9 bases that match TRBD1. V lost 0 bases, J lost 6 bases, and 7 bases stayed unmatched. The CDR3 spans 16 residues. The germline CDR1 and CDR2 sequences are SGHDT and YYEEEE. The CDR3 region is CASSLDTGTGLNEQFF. In nucleotides, the CDR3 is TGTGCCAGCAGCTTGGATACCGGGACAGGGCTCAATGAGCAGTTCTTC.

The rearrangement links TRBV12-5 to TRBJ2-1, with TRBD2 matching over 13 bases. Germline loops: CDR1 LGHNT, CDR2 FRNRAP. Trimming cost V 4 bases and J 5 bases; bases outside gene matches: 2. This CDR3 comprises 15 residues. As DNA, the CDR3 is TGTGCTAGTGGTTCGGGACTAGCGGGAAACAATGAGCAGTTCTTC. It encodes CASGSGLAGNNEQFF.

The chain has TRBV2 and TRBJ1-2, with D perhaps TRBD1 (5 bases). Deletions cut 4 bases from V and 5 bases from J, with 8 bases between. The germline V gene has CDR1 SNHLY and CDR2 FYNNEI. The CDR3 consists of 12 residues. CDR3 nucleotide sequence: TGTGCCAGCAGTGGGCAGGGATATGGCTACACCTTC. Amino acids: CASSGQGYGYTF.

This clone was seen once. V and J are TRBV6-1 and TRBJ1-1, with 12 bases lining up with TRBD1. There are 13 residues in the CDR3. Unmatched junction bases numbered 7, after V lost 8 bases and J lost 9 bases. Germline V lookup: CDR1 MNHNS, CDR2 SASEGT. CDR3 sequence (DNA): TGTGCCAGCTCCGGGACAGGGGGCTCACAAGCTTTCTTT. It is translated as CASSGTGGSQAFF.

This clone was recorded once. The chain carries TRBV28 and TRBJ2-3; TRBD2 matches at 7 bases. Germline CDR1 MDHEN, CDR2 SYDVKM. This CDR3 contains 15 residues. The V and J ends lost 3 bases and 0 bases, in that order; junction bases with no gene match: 3. For the CDR3, the DNA is TGTGCCAGCAGTTTCGGACTAGGCAGCACAGATACGCAGTATTTT. Its protein is CASSFGLGSTDTQYF.

V gene TRBV6-5 combines with J gene TRBJ1-4; 8 bases are shared with TRBD1. The CDR3 covers 15 residues. Germline CDR1 MNHEY, CDR2 SVGAGI. Trimming took 6 bases from V and 3 from J; bases not matched to a gene: 6. In DNA form, the CDR3 reads TGTGCCAGCAGAGACAGGACAGGGCCTAATGAAAAACTGTTTTTT. Its protein is CASRDRTGPNEKLFF.

The rearrangement links TRBV6-1 to TRBJ1-2; weak D call: TRBD1 (5 bases). The germline V and J ends were trimmed by 11 bases and 4 bases, with 14 bases remaining between them. The CDR3 is 12 residues long. CDR1 is MNHNS and CDR2 is SASEGT in the germline V gene. Here the CDR3 reads CAGSTVSYGYTF. The CDR3 DNA reads as TGTGCCGGTTCGACAGTTTCCTATGGCTACACCTTC.

This clone was picked up one time. The chain couples TRBV19 to TRBJ2-7; D uncertain. This CDR3 contains 17 residues. V was trimmed by 3 bases and J by 3 bases, leaving 21 bases between them. Germline V gene sequence: CDR1 LNHDA, CDR2 SQIVND (reference sequence). As DNA, the CDR3 is TGTGCCAGTAGTATTACCTTCGTTGTGCAGCCGAGCTACGAGCAGTACTTC. This encodes CASSITFVVQPSYEQYF.

This chain connects TRBV4-1 to TRBJ1-1; perhaps TRBD1 as D (5 bases). Trimming took 6 bases from V and 3 from J, leaving 14 bases between them. This CDR3 has 14 amino acids. Looked up from germline, CDR1 is MGHRA and CDR2 is YSYEKL. CDR3 sequence reads: CASSLSGGDTEAFF. CDR3 DNA: TGCGCCAGCAGTCTTAGCGGGGGGGACACTGAAGCTTTCTTT.

The J gene is TRBJ1-4, the V gene TRBV28, with D possibly being TRBD1 (5 bases). Per germline, CDR1 MDHEN and CDR2 SYDVKM. Trimming took off 2 bases at V and 7 bases at J, with 14 bases between the two ends. This CDR3 contains 15 residues. The CDR3 region is CASSLGEAGREKLFF. In nucleotides, the CDR3 is TGTGCCAGCAGTTTAGGGGAAGCAGGGCGTGAAAAACTGTTTTTT.

The chain employs TRBV21-1 and TRBJ1-5. TRBV21-1 is an annotated pseudogene. The CDR3 totals 15 residues. The CDR3 DNA sequence: TGTGCCAGCAGGGAACGGGCTAGAGGCAATCAGCCCCAGCATTTT. This codes for CASRERARGNQPQHF.

The gene calls are TRBV6-5 and TRBJ2-5; TRBD2 matches at 8 bases. V was pared by 7 bases and J by 3 bases, with 4 bases of the junction left unmatched. Germline V CDR1 and CDR2: MNHEY, SVGAGI. The CDR3 totals 13 residues. The CDR3 is CASNAGGEETQYF. The DNA for the CDR3 is TGTGCCAGCAACGCGGGGGGCGAAGAGACCCAGTACTTC.

The CDR3 bases are TGTGCCAGCAGTCAGTCCAGCCCCTCCATCTATGGCTACACCTTC. This codes for CASSQSSPSIYGYTF. This chain joins TRBV6-5 and TRBJ1-2; D unresolved. The germline gives CDR1 MNHEY, CDR2 SVGAGI. The CDR3 spans 15 residues. Between the trimmed V and J ends, which lost 5 bases and 4 bases, there was a span of 17 bases.

The V and J genes are TRBV23-1 and TRBJ1-2; D is ambiguous. TRBV23-1 qualifies as an ORF whose function is uncertain. This CDR3 spans 17 amino acids. Trimming removed 6 bases at V and 5 bases at J, with 25 bases between. CDR3 amino acids: CASSPPVGVRLEYGYTF. DNA for the CDR3: TGCGCCAGCAGCCCCCCAGTTGGGGTACGCCTCGAGTATGGCTACACCTTC.

The count of this clone is one. This sequence joins TRBV15 and TRBJ1-5, with D possibly matching TRBD1 (6 bases). Germline loops: CDR1 LNHNV, CDR2 YYDKDF (reference sequence). The CDR3 is made up of 15 amino acids. Trimming shortened V by 1 base and J by 7 bases, and 14 bases separated the two germline ends. The CDR3 DNA sequence: TGTGCCACCAGCAGAGGTCAGGGGCGCAGGCAGCCCCAGCATTTT. Encoded protein: CATSRGQGRRQPQHF.

The V and J genes are TRBV5-8 and TRBJ1-1, with D unclear. Germline V gene sequence: CDR1 SGHTS, CDR2 YDEGEE. V was shortened by 0 bases and J by 5 bases, with 8 bases between the two germline ends. The CDR3 loop spans 13 amino acids. The CDR3 here is CASSLEWVTEAFF. The CDR3 nucleotides read TGTGCCAGCAGCTTGGAGTGGGTAACTGAAGCTTTCTTT.

The CDR3 here is CASRDLAGRYEQFF. In nucleotides, the CDR3 is TGTGCCAGCAGGGATTTAGCGGGAAGGTATGAGCAGTTCTTC. The genes are TRBV2 and TRBJ2-1; 8 bases map to TRBD2. V lost 6 bases to trimming and J lost 8 bases; unmatched junction nucleotides: 9. CDR3 length: 14 residues. Germline V gene sequence: CDR1 SNHLY, CDR2 FYNNEI.

The gene calls are TRBV5-6 and TRBJ1-5; no definite D call. The CDR3 has 16 residues. V lost 0 bases, J lost 0 bases, and 10 bases lay in between. Germline CDR1 reads SGHDT; CDR2 reads YYEEEE. As DNA, the CDR3 is TGTGCCAGCAGCTTGGGGGCAGGATATAGCAATCAGCCCCAGCATTTT. Its protein product is CASSLGAGYSNQPQHF.

The chain joins TRBV2 to TRBJ1-1; 8 bases map to TRBD1. The germline gives CDR1 SNHLY, CDR2 FYNNEI. The length of the CDR3 is 12 residues. The ends lost 3 bases at V and 10 bases at J; junction bases unmatched: 4. CDR3 sequence reads: CASSEDRVPAFF. The CDR3 DNA follows: TGTGCCAGCAGTGAGGACAGGGTTCCAGCTTTCTTT.

The gene calls are TRBV28 and TRBJ1-1; a possible D gene is TRBD1 (5 bases). The CDR3 runs to 13 residues. V lost 8 bases and J 2 bases, leaving 12 bases between the germline ends. CDR1 and CDR2 from the germline V gene are MDHEN and SYDVKM. CDR3 region: CASGDSGNTEAFF. The CDR3 DNA sequence: TGTGCCAGCGGTGACAGTGGTAACACTGAAGCTTTCTTT.

V usage is TRBV6-1 and J usage is TRBJ2-7; no firm D call. The CDR3 totals 12 residues. Trimming shortened V by 5 bases and J by 0 bases, and 5 bases separated the two germline ends. Germline V gives CDR1 MNHNS, CDR2 SASEGT. The CDR3 spells CASSTDSYEQYF. The DNA of the CDR3 is TGTGCCAGCAGTACGGACTCCTACGAGCAGTACTTC.

The chain recombines TRBV29-1 with TRBJ2-5, with 10 bases lining up with TRBD2. CDR3 length: 15 residues. Germline CDR1 SQVTM, CDR2 ANQGSEA. The J segment lost 0 bases and the V segment lost 7 bases, leaving 8 bases of the junction unmatched. The CDR3 loop reads CSGQTSGTYQETQYF. As DNA, the CDR3 is TGCAGCGGCCAAACTAGCGGGACGTACCAAGAGACCCAGTACTTC. Drawing the rest from reference TRBV29-1 and TRBJ2-5, the complete variable domain is SAVISQKPSRDICQRGTSLTIQCQVDSQVTMMFWYRQQPGQSLTLIATANQGSEATYESGFVIDKFPISRPNLTFSTLTVSNMSPEDSSIYLCSGQTSGTYQETQYFGPGTRLLVL.